This T cell receptor beta chain emerged from a study of cytomegalovirus exposure and HLA in healthy donors. PCR primers comprised 60 Vbeta and 13 Jbeta primers. Here immunoSEQ multiplex PCR was the method, and the copy in TCRdb shows in-frame clones only, minus some. The table lists about 77,000 clones. The CDR3 is 15 residues long. Germline V gives CDR1 LNHNV, CDR2 YYDKDF (reference sequence). V was clipped by 0 bases and J by 4 bases, with 13 bases between them. This receptor was identified in a man aged 50-60 years in good health and CMV-seropositive. The sequencing sample was made of PBMCs. The chain recombines TRBV15 with TRBJ2-7; D perhaps matches TRBD1 (6 bases). The CDR3 sequence is CATSRDKLRGYEQYV. DNA for the CDR3: TGTGCCACCAGCAGAGATAAGCTCAGGGGTTACGAGCAGTACGTC.